The rows below give T cell receptor beta chains drawn from one sample of a study of blood T cell repertoires in COVID-19. Generated by immunoSEQ multiplex PCR, the TCRdb table keeps only in-frame clones and is missing some. This table holds approximately 75,000 clones, around 72% found once. Material: peripheral blood. These receptors all come from a human donor with acute or convalescent COVID-19. The donor label of this sample is uncertain. CDR3s include the opening cysteine and the closing phenylalanine or tryptophan. D genes are given only for firm matches. Clone size is given for some rows only: seen once, a few or many times, or a class if the clone is expanded.

>TRBD1|TRBV7-9|TRBJ2-2|15|NA
CATPGQGGYTGELFF
TGTGCCACCCCGGGACAGGGGGGATACACCGGGGAGCTGTTTTTT
>NA|TRBV5-4|TRBJ2-3|12|NA
CASTGSTDTQYF
TGTGCCAGCACGGGAAGCACAGATACGCAGTATTTT
>NA|TRBV6-1|TRBJ2-7|13|NA
CASSENIPYEQYF
TGTGCCAGCAGTGAAAACATTCCCTACGAGCAGTACTTC
>TRBD1|TRBV2|TRBJ1-3|15|NA
CASSGRGQRKQDIYF
TGTGCCAGCAGTGGGCGGGGACAGAGAAAACAGGACATATATTTT
>NA|TRBV29-1|TRBJ2-1|14|NA
CSVEPKSSYNEQFF
TGCAGCGTTGAACCCAAGAGCTCCTACAATGAGCAGTTCTTC
>NA|TRBV6-5|TRBJ2-3|13|few
CASRGQGRDTQYF
TGTGCCAGCAGGGGGCAGGGGAGAGATACGCAGTATTTT
>NA|TRBV5-6|TRBJ1-3|14|once
CASSPGGSRNTIYF
TGTGCCAGCAGCCCCGGGGGTTCCCGAAACACCATATATTTT
>TRBD2|TRBV6-2/TRBV6-3|TRBJ2-2|17|NA
CASSYGASGSNTGELFF
TGTGCCAGCAGTTACGGGGCTAGCGGGTCGAACACCGGGGAGCTGTTTTTT
>NA|TRBV27|TRBJ1-2|16|NA
CASSLARTAPFYGYTF
TGTGCCAGCAGTTTAGCTCGGACAGCACCCTTCTATGGCTACACCTTC
>TRBD2|TRBV15|TRBJ2-3|21|NA
CATSNDRVPLGIAGGRDTQYF
TGTGCCACCAGCAACGACAGGGTACCCCTGGGGATAGCGGGAGGGCGAGATACGCAGTATTTT
>NA|TRBV18|TRBJ1-5|15|NA
CASSPGAGSNQPQHF
TGTGCCAGCTCACCTGGGGCCGGCAGCAATCAGCCCCAGCATTTT
>NA|TRBV27|TRBJ1-1|14|NA
CASRNLQGRTEAFF
TGTGCCAGCAGAAACCTACAGGGTCGGACTGAAGCTTTCTTT
>NA|TRBV25-1|TRBJ1-1|13|NA
CASGVRGNAEAFF
TGTGCCAGCGGGGTGAGGGGGAATGCTGAAGCTTTCTTT
>NA|TRBV11-2|TRBJ2-1|11|NA
CASRSGNEQFF
TGTGCCAGCAGGAGCGGCAATGAGCAGTTCTTC
>TRBD1|TRBV3-1/TRBV3-2|TRBJ1-2|13|NA
CASSRTGVPGYTF
TGTGCCAGCAGCCGGACAGGGGTTCCAGGCTACACCTTC
>TRBD2|TRBV7-2|TRBJ2-7|17|NA
CASSPGTSGRAIREQYF
TGTGCCAGCAGCCCCGGGACTAGCGGGAGGGCCATCCGCGAGCAGTACTTC
>NA|TRBV7-2|TRBJ1-3|12|NA
CASSIRGNTIYF
TGTGCCAGCAGCATAAGGGGGAACACCATATATTTT
>TRBD2|TRBV5-4|TRBJ2-5|17|NA
CASSRLGLAGGEETQYF
TGTGCCAGCAGCCGTCTGGGACTAGCGGGAGGCGAAGAGACCCAGTACTTC
>TRBD2|TRBV2|TRBJ2-1|16|NA
CASMEQRGGTYNEQFF
TGTGCCAGCATGGAGCAGCGCGGGGGGACCTACAATGAGCAGTTCTTC
>TRBD1|TRBV10-2|TRBJ1-2|13|once
CASNRDRDYGYTF
TGCGCCAGCAACCGGGACAGGGACTATGGCTACACCTTC
>NA|TRBV11-2|TRBJ1-3|15|NA
CASSSPGLTGNTIYF
TGTGCCAGCAGCTCGCCGGGACTGACTGGAAACACCATATATTTT
>NA|TRBV5-4|TRBJ2-4|14|once
CASSLDRDANIQYF
TGTGCCAGCAGCTTGGACAGGGACGCAAACATTCAGTACTTC
>NA|TRBV2|TRBJ2-7|13|few
CASSPGLGYEQYF
TGTGCCAGCAGCCCGGGACTGGGCTACGAGCAGTACTTC
>NA|TRBV18|TRBJ1-4|13|NA
CASSRAENEKLFF
TGTGCCAGCTCCCGCGCGGAGAATGAAAAACTGTTTTTT
>NA|TRBV5-6|TRBJ1-5|14|NA
CASSSRQGGQPQHF
TGTGCCAGCAGTTCCCGACAAGGAGGGCAGCCCCAGCATTTT
>TRBD2|TRBV10-3|TRBJ2-2|18|NA
CAIRPTSGVASNTGELFF
TGTGCCATCAGGCCGACTAGCGGGGTAGCTTCGAACACCGGGGAGCTGTTTTTT
>TRBD2|TRBV27|TRBJ2-7|17|NA
CASRAKPLAGALYEQYF
TGTGCCAGCAGGGCAAAACCACTAGCGGGAGCCTTGTACGAGCAGTACTTC
>NA|TRBV28|TRBJ1-6|15|NA
CASTPMLGEGSPLHF
TGTGCCAGCACCCCAATGTTAGGGGAAGGTTCACCCCTCCACTTT
>NA|TRBV4-3|TRBJ1-5|15|NA
CASSPEGGSNQPQHF
TGCGCCAGCAGCCCCGAGGGGGGGAGCAATCAGCCCCAGCATTTT
>TRBD1|TRBV15|TRBJ2-7|15|NA
CATSRDSGTVYEQYF
TGTGCCACCAGCAGAGATTCCGGGACAGTCTACGAGCAGTACTTC
>TRBD1|TRBV4-1|TRBJ1-4|15|once
CASSSRTGAEEKLFF
TGCGCCAGCAGCTCCAGGACAGGGGCTGAAGAAAAACTGTTTTTT
>NA|TRBV28|TRBJ2-1|11|NA
CASRLEIEQFF
TGTGCCAGCAGGTTGGAGATTGAGCAGTTCTTC
>NA|TRBV27|TRBJ1-1|15|NA
CASSLSRGARTEAFF
TGTGCCAGCAGTTTATCCCGGGGGGCTAGGACTGAAGCTTTCTTT